The T cell receptor beta chain under discussion was sequenced for a study of Ad26.COV2.S vaccination and SARS-CoV-2 variants. Overall study context: Once, or twice with 56 days between doses, Ad26.COV2.S was given intramuscularly.

Clones were read by immunoSEQ multiplex PCR, and TCRdb kept only the in-frame ones, dropping some. The sample lists around 320,000 clones, about 85% seen once, with under 2.5% in the top ten. Concerning this clone: Antigen: not known.

Described treatment: over 15 received Ad26.COV2.S at low or high dose, single or two shots; roughly 5 received placebo; per-sample allocation not given. Samples came from day 63 after the first vaccine or placebo injection. Findings and limits, study-wide: After vaccination, substantial breadth of spike-specific CD8+ and CD4+ responses was reported.

In germline, CDR1 is SGDLS, CDR2 YYNGEE. This CDR3 has 14 amino acids. V lost 3 bases and J lost 7, with 11 bases in between. This clonotype was sampled from a person aged 18 to 59 who received the Ad26.COV2.S COVID-19 vaccine or a placebo. The V call is TRBV9, the J call TRBJ1-6, with TRBD1 as a possible D gene (5 bases). The source material was peripheral blood, sampled in a trial of Ad26.COV2.S vaccine versus placebo. Written as DNA, the CDR3 is TGTGCCAGCAGCGGAGGGTGGGGGAATTCACCCCTCCACTTT. Its translation is CASSGGWGNSPLHF.